The T cell receptor beta chain under discussion was sequenced for a study of shared clonotypes between healthy human individuals. Unsorted samples relied on 80 million to 95 million PBMCs, which served as the source of genomic DNA. Study-level results: Researchers sampled only blood; tissue repertoires likely differ. Depth of sequencing was expected to influence donor clonotype sharing.

Concerning this clone: Its cognate antigen is unknown.

CDR3 size: 16 residues. Germline values: CDR1 MGHRA, CDR2 YSYEKL. V was clipped by 4 bases and J by 4 bases; unmatched bases: 8. Source study methods: Junction-only sequences produced by ImmunoSEQ had no quality scores, so filtering differed. Measured with immunoSEQ multiplex PCR; TCRdb has only the in-frame clones, and not every one. The DNA gave D and trimming, while V, J and clone size come from that table. This table holds approximately 500,000 clones, 79% found once. The sequencing input was PBMCs. V and J are TRBV4-1 and TRBJ2-2; 8 bases are a match to TRBD2. The sequence was collected from a woman aged 35 to 49 in good health. Some clones in this sample may be carry-over from other donors' samples. CDR3 sequence (DNA): TGCGCCAGCAGCCCGGGGACTAGTCCGGGCACCGGGGAGCTGTTTTTT. Translation gives CASSPGTSPGTGELFF.